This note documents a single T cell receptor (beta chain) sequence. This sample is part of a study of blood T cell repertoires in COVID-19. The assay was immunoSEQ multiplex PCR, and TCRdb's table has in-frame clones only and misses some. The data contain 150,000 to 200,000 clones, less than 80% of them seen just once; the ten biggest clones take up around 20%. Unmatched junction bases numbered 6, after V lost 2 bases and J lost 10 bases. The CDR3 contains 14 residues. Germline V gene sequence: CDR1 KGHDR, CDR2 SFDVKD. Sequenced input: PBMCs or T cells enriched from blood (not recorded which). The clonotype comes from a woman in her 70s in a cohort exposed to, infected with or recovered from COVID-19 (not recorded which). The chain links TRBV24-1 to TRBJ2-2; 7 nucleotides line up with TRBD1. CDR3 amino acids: CATSDSTGAEELFF. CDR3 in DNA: TGTGCCACCAGTGATTCAACAGGGGCCGAGGAGCTGTTTTTT.